The rows below give T cell receptor beta chains drawn from one sample of a study of cytomegalovirus exposure and HLA in healthy donors. Sequenced by immunoSEQ multiplex PCR; TCRdb stores in-frame clones only, minus some. Here the sample spans some 170,000 clones, roughly 80% being singletons. The sequencing sample was made of PBMCs. All receptors come from a woman in her twenties or thirties in good health and CMV-seropositive. Both conserved end residues are part of each CDR3. The D gene is left open where the match is weak. Where a row states a size, it is once, few, many or the class of an expanded clone; other rows omit it.

NA TRBJ2-7 TRBV6-1 NA TGTGCCAGCTTGGCTAGCTCCTACGAGCAGTACTTC CASLASSYEQYF
TRBD1 TRBJ1-4 TRBV28 once TGTGCCAGCAGAGGAACGATCGGGACAGGGAGTAATGAAAAACTGTTTTTT CASRGTIGTGSNEKLFF
NA TRBJ2-3 TRBV19 NA TGTGCCAGTAGGCCCAAATCTGGACTCCCCTACACAGATACGCAGTATTTT CASRPKSGLPYTDTQYF
NA TRBJ2-1 TRBV12-5 once TGTGCTAGTGGTTTGGTACGGGGTAGCGGACACAATGAGCAGTTCTTC CASGLVRGSGHNEQFF
TRBD1 TRBJ1-2 TRBV11-2 NA TGTGCCAGCAGCTTAGAGGACAGGGTGGGGGGCTACACCTTC CASSLEDRVGGYTF
TRBD2 TRBJ2-3 TRBV30 NA TGTGCCTGGAGTTTGACTAGCGGGGTGGCAGATACGCAGTATTTT CAWSLTSGVADTQYF
TRBD1 TRBJ1-1 TRBV5-4 NA TGTGCCAGCAGCGCCCGGGCCGGGACAGGTGAAGCTTTCTTT CASSARAGTGEAFF
NA TRBJ2-7 TRBV15 NA TGTGCCACCAGCAGGGACTTTACATCCTACGAGCAGTACTTC CATSRDFTSYEQYF
TRBD1 TRBJ2-7 TRBV5-6 NA TGTACCAGCAGCTTGTACGGACAGGGGGCCTACGAGCAGTACTTC CTSSLYGQGAYEQYF
NA TRBJ2-7 TRBV7-2 NA TGTGCCAGCAGCATATGGGACAACTCCTACGAGCAGTACTTC CASSIWDNSYEQYF